Listed here are 28 T cell receptor beta chains from one sample, sequenced in a study of blood T cell repertoires in COVID-19. Profiling relied on immunoSEQ multiplex PCR, and the TCRdb table lists in-frame clones only, not all of them. Here the sample spans about 100,000 clones, more than 65% being singletons. Sequencing used peripheral blood. Receptors were obtained from a man between 65 and 80 years old with active or convalescent COVID-19.

The genes are TRBV4-2 and TRBJ2-1; 7 positions agree with TRBD2. The germline V gene has CDR1 LGHNA and CDR2 YNFKEQ. The J segment lost 9 bases and the V segment lost 4 bases, leaving 15 bases of the junction unmatched. CDR3 length: 16 residues. This chain's CDR3 is CASSRAIGGEQFEQFF. The CDR3 DNA sequence: TGTGCCAGCAGCCGCGCAATTGGGGGGGAGCAGTTTGAGCAGTTCTTC.

J is TRBJ2-5 and V is TRBV28; TRBD2 is a possible D gene (5 bases). CDR3 length: 16 residues. Germline lookup yields CDR1 MDHEN and CDR2 SYDVKM. V lost 5 bases to trimming and J lost 5 bases, with 21 bases between them. CDR3 residues: CASSRLPPSTRETQYF. The CDR3 DNA is TGTGCCAGCAGTAGACTACCCCCTTCGACCAGGGAGACCCAGTACTTC.

The chain employs TRBV5-5 and TRBJ2-2; 13 positions agree with TRBD2. Germline-derived CDR1 and CDR2 are SGHKS and YYEKEE (reference sequence). The CDR3 contains 18 residues. V dropped 5 bases and J dropped 5; count of bases not matched to a gene: 12. The CDR3 is CASRYTSGRAVGTGELFF. In nucleotides, the CDR3 is TGTGCCAGCAGATATACTAGCGGGAGGGCCGTCGGAACCGGGGAGCTGTTTTTT. Complete variable domain (other parts from reference TRBV5-5 and TRBJ2-2): DAGVTQSPTHLIKTRGQQVTLRCSPISGHKSVSWYQQVLGQGPQFIFQYYEKEERGRGNFPDRFSARQFPNYSSELNVNALLLGDSALYLCASRYTSGRAVGTGELFFGEGSRLTVL.

The CDR3 protein is CASHKGVTEAFF. Written as DNA, the CDR3 is TGTGCCAGCCACAAAGGAGTCACTGAAGCTTTCTTT. This rearrangement joins TRBV2 to TRBJ1-1; D is unresolved. The V end was cut by 8 bases, the J end by 4 bases, with 11 bases between. The CDR3 contains 12 residues. CDR1 SNHLY and CDR2 FYNNEI come from the germline V gene.

This chain links TRBV29-1 with TRBJ1-4, with 7 bases lining up with TRBD1. J gave up 7 bases and V 0 bases, and 8 bases lay outside the gene matches. This CDR3 is 15 amino acids long. The germline gives CDR1 SQVTM, CDR2 ANQGSEA. The chain's CDR3 is CSVEDRGGAGEKLFF. DNA for the CDR3: TGCAGCGTTGAAGATCGAGGGGGCGCCGGTGAAAAACTGTTTTTT.

The chain combines TRBV19 with TRBJ1-2; D not resolved. This CDR3 spans 11 amino acids. Germline lookup yields CDR1 LNHDA and CDR2 SQIVND (reference sequence). Trimming cost V 9 bases and J 8 bases, with 13 bases left between them. The CDR3 region has the DNA TGTGCCAGCGTCGACCTCGGGGGCTACACCTTC. Residues: CASVDLGGYTF. The full variable domain, completed using reference TRBV19 and TRBJ1-2, is DGGITQSPKYLFRKEGQNVTLSCEQNLNHDAMYWYRQDPGQGLRLIYYSQIVNDFQKGDIAEGYSVSREKKESFPLTVTSAQKNPTAFYLCASVDLGGYTFGSGTRLTVV.

This clone was observed once. This chain joins TRBV13 and TRBJ2-3; D is possibly TRBD2 (5 bases). CDR3 length equals 14 residues. The germline V gene has CDR1 PRHDT and CDR2 FYEKMQ (reference sequence). The V end lost 2 bases, the J end lost 13 bases, and 19 bases lay between the germline ends. The CDR3 sequence is CASSLRGSGQWEYF. DNA of the CDR3: TGTGCCAGCAGCTTACGGGGTTCGGGCCAGTGGGAGTATTTT. Based on the CDR3 plus reference TRBV13 and TRBJ2-3, the full variable domain is AAGVIQSPRHLIKEKRETATLKCYPIPRHDTVYWYQQGPGQDPQFLISFYEKMQSDKGSIPDRFSAQQFSDYHSELNMSSLELGDSALYFCASSLRGSGQWEYFGPGTRLTVL.

The gene calls are TRBV3-1 (or the pseudogene TRBV3-2) and TRBJ2-3; 8 bases fit TRBD1. This CDR3 contains 13 residues. Per the germline V gene, CDR1 is LGHDT and CDR2 is YNNKEL (reference sequence). After removal of 5 bases from V and 6 bases from J, the junction contained 4 bases not matched to a gene. The CDR3 here is CASSSRGLDTQYF. The CDR3 bases are TGTGCCAGCAGCTCCAGGGGGCTTGATACGCAGTATTTT.

The chain joins TRBV7-8 to TRBJ1-3; D is undetermined. Germline V gene data show CDR1 as SGHVS and CDR2 as FQNEAQ. The CDR3 extends over 13 amino acids. V was shortened by 3 bases and J by 4 bases, with 7 bases between the two germline ends. CDR3: CASSFSVGNTIYF. The CDR3 DNA is TGTGCCAGCAGCTTTTCCGTCGGAAACACCATATATTTT. Drawing the rest from reference TRBV7-8 and TRBJ1-3, the complete variable domain is GAGVSQSPRYKVAKRGQDVALRCDPISGHVSLFWYQQALGQGPEFLTYFQNEAQLDKSGLPSDRFFAERPEGSVSTLKIQRTQQEDSAVYLCASSFSVGNTIYFGEGSWLTVV.

The chain joins TRBV24-1 to TRBJ2-1; D not certain. The V and J ends lost 4 bases and 0 bases respectively, with 9 bases between them. The CDR3 has 15 residues. Germline CDR1 is KGHDR and CDR2 is SFDVKD. This CDR3 reads CATSDPGSSYNEQFF. CDR3 nucleotides: TGTGCCACCAGTGACCCGGGTAGCTCCTACAATGAGCAGTTCTTC.

J is TRBJ2-5 and V is TRBV5-1; D might be TRBD2 (5 bases). Germline V gene sequence: CDR1 SGHRS, CDR2 YFSETQ. The germline V and J ends were trimmed by 4 bases and 0 bases, with 10 bases remaining between them. The CDR3 has 14 amino acids. This CDR3 reads CASSLQTNQETQYF. As DNA, the CDR3 is TGCGCCAGCAGCCTACAGACTAACCAAGAGACCCAGTACTTC.

The J gene is TRBJ1-2, the V gene TRBV10-3, with 7 bases that match TRBD1. This CDR3 contains 13 residues. V was clipped by 7 bases and J by 6 bases; unmatched bases: 8. The germline CDR1 and CDR2 sequences are ENHRY and SYGVKD. This CDR3 is CAINKDRIDGYTF. The CDR3 DNA follows: TGTGCCATCAACAAGGACAGGATAGATGGCTACACCTTC.

In its sample, this clone was seen a few times. The chain combines TRBV9 with TRBJ2-7; D is unclear. V was pared by 4 bases and J by 4 bases, with 15 bases between. The germline V gene has CDR1 SGDLS and CDR2 YYNGEE. The CDR3 runs 14 residues. CDR3 region: CASSLGAGNYEQYF. The CDR3 bases are TGTGCCAGCAGCCTGGGCGCAGGTAATTACGAGCAGTACTTC.

This clone was counted between two and nine times. V and J are TRBV3-1 (or the pseudogene TRBV3-2) and TRBJ1-1; 8 bases line up with TRBD1. Trimming cost V 5 bases and J 4 bases; bases outside gene matches: 21. Per the germline V gene, CDR1 is LGHDT and CDR2 is YNNKEL (reference sequence). This CDR3 region has 19 residues. The CDR3 protein is CASSSGWIRGQTRSTEAFF. The DNA for the CDR3 is TGTGCCAGCAGCTCTGGGTGGATCAGGGGGCAGACCAGGTCCACTGAAGCTTTCTTT.

This chain links TRBV7-5 with TRBJ1-1; the table's TRBD1 call for D was not verified on the DNA. TRBV7-5 is annotated as a pseudogene. The CDR3 loop spans 14 amino acids. CDR3 nucleotides: TGTGCCAGAAGCATAGACAGGGCTTCCTCCGAAGCTTTCTTT. Its protein is CARSIDRASSEAFF.

The sample holds one count of this clone. This chain links TRBV9 with TRBJ2-3, with TRBD2 matching 9 bases. CDR3 size: 16 residues. Germline CDR1 and CDR2: SGDLS and YYNGEE. After removal of 0 bases from V and 2 bases from J, the junction contained 4 bases not matched to a gene. The CDR3 sequence is CASSVEAGGPTDTQYF. The CDR3 DNA follows: TGTGCCAGCAGCGTAGAGGCGGGGGGGCCCACAGATACGCAGTATTTT.

This chain uses TRBV27 with TRBJ1-4; weak D call: TRBD1 (6 bases). The CDR3 spans 15 residues. The V gene lost 5 bases and the J gene lost 6 bases, with 16 bases spanning the gap. CDR1 is MNHEY and CDR2 is SMNVEV in the germline V gene (reference sequence). CDR3 region: CASSPRTVRDEKLFF. The DNA for the CDR3 is TGTGCCAGCAGTCCCCGGACAGTGCGAGATGAAAAACTGTTTTTT.

This chain joins TRBV5-1 and TRBJ1-2; TRBD1 matches at 9 bases. Germline V gives CDR1 SGHRS, CDR2 YFSETQ. The V segment lost 4 bases and the J segment 4 bases; nucleotides outside the gene matches: 8. CDR3 length: 15 amino acids. CDR3 sequence (DNA): TGCGCCAGCAGCCAACAGGGGGCGAGTCTCTATGGCTACACCTTC. Translation gives CASSQQGASLYGYTF.

The J gene is TRBJ2-5, the V gene TRBV2, with D perhaps matching TRBD1 (6 bases). This CDR3 region has 14 residues. From germline, CDR1 is SNHLY and CDR2 FYNNEI. The germline V and J ends were trimmed by 3 bases and 3 bases, with 11 bases remaining between them. The CDR3 nucleotides are TGTGCCAGCAGTGAGCGGACAGCAAAAGAGACCCAGTACTTC. Protein product: CASSERTAKETQYF.

The V and J genes are TRBV30 and TRBJ2-2; 7 bases agree with TRBD1. This CDR3 has 14 residues. Per the germline V gene, CDR1 is GTSNPN and CDR2 is SVGIG (reference sequence). J lost 4 bases, V lost 4 bases, and 6 bases had no gene match. The CDR3 DNA reads as TGTGCCTGGACCCTATCAGGGGGCACCGGGGAGCTGTTTTTT. It is translated as CAWTLSGGTGELFF.

This chain uses TRBV6-2 or TRBV6-3 with TRBJ1-2; TRBD1 matches 7 bases. The CDR3 is 15 amino acids. CDR1 and CDR2 from the germline V gene are MNHEY and SVGEGT. J was trimmed by 4 bases and V by 3 bases; bases with no gene match: 8. Written as DNA, the CDR3 is TGTGCCAGCAGTTATGACAGGGCGTCGGCCTATGGCTACACCTTC. Protein sequence: CASSYDRASAYGYTF.

This clone was observed a few times. This chain links TRBV3-1 (or the pseudogene TRBV3-2) with TRBJ2-7, with TRBD1 matching over 8 bases. CDR3 length: 13 residues. After removal of 3 bases from V and 12 bases from J, the junction contained 10 bases not matched to a gene. In germline, CDR1 is LGHDT, CDR2 YNNKEL (reference sequence). This CDR3 reads CASSHLDRGALYF. DNA of the CDR3: TGTGCCAGCAGCCATCTCGACAGGGGCGCCTTGTACTTC.

The J gene is TRBJ2-6, the V gene TRBV6-1, with 8 bases fitting TRBD1. The ends lost 2 bases at V and 0 bases at J; junction bases unmatched: 6. This CDR3 comprises 18 residues. Per germline, CDR1 MNHNS and CDR2 SASEGT. CDR3 loop: CASSEWGQASSGANVLTF. The DNA of the CDR3 is TGTGCCAGCAGTGAATGGGGACAGGCGAGCTCTGGGGCCAACGTCCTGACTTTC.

J is TRBJ2-1 and V is TRBV5-4; 11 bases line up with TRBD1. The CDR3 is made up of 18 amino acids. Unmatched junction bases numbered 7, after V lost 0 bases and J lost 2 bases. Germline CDR1 and CDR2: SGHNT and YYREEE (reference sequence). This chain's CDR3 is CASSLDSGQGVPYNEQFF. The CDR3 bases are TGTGCCAGCAGCTTGGACTCGGGACAGGGGGTCCCCTACAATGAGCAGTTCTTC.

The gene calls are TRBV6-2 or TRBV6-3 and TRBJ2-2, with a possible D match to TRBD1 (6 bases). From germline, CDR1 is MNHEY and CDR2 SVGEGT. V lost 2 bases and J lost 7, with 11 bases in between. The CDR3 totals 14 residues. For the CDR3, the DNA is TGTGCCAGCAGTTACCAACAGGGCATCGGGGAGCTGTTTTTT. Its protein product is CASSYQQGIGELFF.

The V gene is TRBV21-1, the J gene TRBJ2-5; the D segment call TRBD2 is taken from the table without a DNA check. TRBV21-1 corresponds to a pseudogene. The CDR3 consists of 12 residues. CDR3 region: CASIKQLETQYF. The CDR3 region has the DNA TGTGCCAGCATTAAGCAACTAGAGACCCAGTACTTC.

This chain joins TRBV5-1 and TRBJ1-2; D might be TRBD1 (6 bases). V lost 4 bases and J lost 7, with 14 bases in between. The CDR3 length is 13 residues. Germline V gene data show CDR1 as SGHRS and CDR2 as YFSETQ. DNA of the CDR3: TGCGCCAGCAGCCTAGGACAGCCGACTGGCTACACCTTC. This gives the protein CASSLGQPTGYTF.

In this sample, this clone turned up a few times. This sequence joins TRBV7-2 and TRBJ1-1; D is unresolved. From germline, CDR1 is SGHTA and CDR2 FQGNSA. The CDR3 has 13 amino acids. V lost 0 bases, J lost 5 bases, and 7 bases lay in between. The CDR3, as DNA: TGTGCCAGCAGCTTAGCGTTGCGGACTGAAGCTTTCTTT. This codes for CASSLALRTEAFF.